The 8 T cell receptor beta chains given below trace back to one sample, sequenced in a study of tumor-infiltrating lymphocytes in primary liver carcinoma. Co-extraction of both nucleic acids (RNA and DNA) used roughly 19-33 mg of unsorted bulk tissue. Researchers generated TCR beta cDNA from approximately 520 ng of total RNA, relying on a constant-region primer. Slightly modified ARM-PCR with three nested multiplex PCR rounds yielded TCR beta libraries. Each of the first two PCR rounds ran roughly 10 cycles with TRBV1-TRBV30 forward and C-beta reverse primers. Each CDR3 protein is one row after TCRdb ran MiXCR on the multiplex PCR reads. The sample has approximately 37,000 distinct CDR3 sequences; approximately 82% are singletons. Sequencing input: tumor-adjacent normal liver tissue. These receptor sequences come from a man aged 35 to 55 with primary liver carcinoma and hepatitis B virus infection.

The chain is built from TRBV6-1 and TRBJ2-3, with 10 nucleotides matching TRBD1. V lost 7 bases to trimming and J lost 4 bases; unmatched junction nucleotides: 5. Germline CDR1 is MNHNS and CDR2 is SASEGT. This CDR3 region has 14 residues. The CDR3 loop is CASMTDRGADTQYF. The CDR3 DNA sequence: TGTGCCAGCATGACGGACAGGGGGGCAGATACGCAGTATTTT.

This clonotype was seen a single time. Here the CDR3 omits its conserved ending phenylalanine or tryptophan, so a read error is the likely source. The chain recombines TRBV5-4 with TRBJ1-1; no reliable D call. Per germline, CDR1 SGHNT and CDR2 YYREEE (reference sequence). CDR3 length equals 14 residues. V was shortened by 1 base and J by 5 bases, with 12 bases between the two germline ends. The CDR3 DNA reads as TGTGCCAGCAGCTTGTCATGGTGGGCTACTGAAGCTTTCTTG. This codes for CASSLSWWATEAFL.

The chain has TRBV6-4 and TRBJ2-1, with D tentatively TRBD1 or TRBD2 (5 bases each). The CDR3 contains 16 residues. Looked up from germline, CDR1 is MRHNA and CDR2 is SNTAGT. With 6 bases removed from V and 9 bases from J, the gap between germline ends came to 24 bases. Here the CDR3 reads CASSAHGVSGPIEQFF. The CDR3 coding sequence is TGTGCCAGCAGCGCTCACGGGGTTTCGGGGCCCATTGAGCAGTTCTTC.

On this clonotype: The conserved closing phenylalanine or tryptophan is absent in this CDR3, likely reflecting a read error. The chain combines TRBV30 with TRBJ1-1; weak D call: TRBD1 (5 bases). The CDR3 has 12 residues. Germline V lookup: CDR1 GTSNPN, CDR2 SVGIG (reference sequence). Trimming took off 2 bases at V and 7 bases at J, with 11 bases between the two ends. In nucleotides, the CDR3 is TGTGCCTGGAGTCAGGATAGGGGTGAAGCTTTCATT. Translating it yields CAWSQDRGEAFI.

Points on this clonotype: No conserved phenylalanine or tryptophan is present at the end of the CDR3, so a read error is the likely explanation. This chain joins TRBV29-1 and TRBJ2-1, with unresolved D. The CDR3 consists of 13 residues. Deletions cut 7 bases from V and 4 bases from J, with 14 bases between. The germline gives CDR1 SQVTM, CDR2 ANQGSEA. The CDR3 region is CSAVMDLYNEQFL. CDR3 DNA: TGCAGCGCTGTAATGGACCTTTACAATGAGCAGTTCTTA.

This chain joins TRBV5-4 and TRBJ2-7; D ambiguous. CDR1 is SGHNT, CDR2 YYREEE, per germline (reference sequence). This CDR3 region has 15 residues. Trimming cost V 1 base and J 0 bases, with 11 bases left between them. The CDR3 protein is CASSLFDGPSYEQYF. The DNA for the CDR3 is TGTGCCAGCAGCTTGTTTGATGGCCCCTCCTACGAGCAGTACTTC.

This chain connects TRBV29-1 to TRBJ2-7; a possible D gene is TRBD2 (5 bases). Germline V gives CDR1 SQVTM, CDR2 ANQGSEA. The CDR3 runs 13 residues. Trimming cost V 4 bases and J 6 bases, with 16 bases left between them. The DNA for the CDR3 is TGCAGCGTTGTGACTAACGGGGAAACCGAGCAGTACTTC. Its translation: CSVVTNGETEQYF.

This clonotype appeared many times. The chain is built from TRBV20-1 and TRBJ2-5; no clear D gene. V lost 6 bases, J lost 2 bases, and 7 bases lay in between. This CDR3 comprises 11 residues. The germline CDR1 and CDR2 sequences are DFQATT and SNEGSKA (reference sequence). The CDR3 region has the DNA TGCAGTGCCTCGAAACAAGAGACCCAGTACTTC. Its translation is CSASKQETQYF.